This T cell receptor beta chain was documented in a study of blood T cell repertoires in COVID-19. Authors' analysis steps: Estimation of nucleated cell counts was performed using reference gene primer amplification. Sequencing was performed with immunoSEQ multiplex PCR; in TCRdb, only in-frame clones are kept and a portion is missing. V, J and clone size are taken as reported in that table, and D and trimming were inferred from the DNA itself. The sample lists 150,000 to 200,000 clones, approximately 85% seen once, with 10% to 11% in the top ten. Sequenced input: peripheral blood. The TCR was taken from a human donor with active or convalescent COVID-19. The donor label of this sample is uncertain.

The chain's CDR3 is CASSPRVESEQYF. As DNA, the CDR3 is TGTGCCAGCTCCCCCAGGGTAGAATCCGAGCAGTACTTC. The J gene is TRBJ2-7, the V gene TRBV18; possibly TRBD1 for D (5 bases). Trimming took 6 bases from V and 6 from J, leaving 15 bases between them. Per the germline V gene, CDR1 is KGHSH and CDR2 is LQKENI. The CDR3 is 13 amino acids.